Given below is one TCR beta chain in context. This record comes from a study of T cell changes during pregnancy in multiple sclerosis. This CDR3 is 18 amino acids long. J was trimmed by 3 bases and V by 4 bases; bases with no gene match: 5. The germline gives CDR1 ENHRY, CDR2 SYGVKD. The assay was immunoSEQ multiplex PCR, and TCRdb's table has in-frame clones only and misses some. The table has some 60,000 clones, 93% seen once; the top ten hold less than 2%. This sample comprised peripheral blood, obtained after pregnancy. V is TRBV10-3 and J is TRBJ2-6, with 14 bases matching TRBD2. This TCR was recovered from a female donor with multiple sclerosis, enrolled in a pregnancy study. The CDR3 nucleotides are TGTGCCATCAGTGTTGGGACTAGCGGGAGCTTTGGGGCCAACGTCCTGACTTTC. Protein sequence: CAISVGTSGSFGANVLTF.